The 10 T cell receptor beta chains below all came from one sample that was sequenced in a study of T cells in Graves' hyperthyroidism and ophthalmopathy. RNA transcripts served as the template for amplifying TCR beta CDR3 regions. HTBI primers were the set used in a first-round RT-PCR of the TCR CDR3. Each CDR3 protein is one row after TCRdb ran MiXCR on the multiplex PCR reads. The repertoire has over 700,000 distinct CDR3 sequences, around 20% of them found once; the top ten carry 16%. The material sequenced was blood. These receptors were collected from a woman between 45 and 60 years old with Graves' hyperthyroidism that later progressed to Graves' ophthalmopathy.

This chain joins TRBV10-3 and TRBJ2-2; D might be TRBD1 or TRBD2, each matching 6 bases. The CDR3 sequence is 16 residues long. Trimming took off 3 bases at V and 4 bases at J, with 15 bases between the two ends. Per the germline V gene, CDR1 is ENHRY and CDR2 is SYGVKD. The CDR3 loop reads CAISEPGATGTGELFF. The CDR3 nucleotides are TGTGCCATCAGTGAACCGGGGGCGACGGGCACCGGGGAGCTGTTTTTT.

In its sample, this clonotype was seen many times. This rearrangement joins TRBV20-1 to TRBJ1-3, with TRBD1 as a possible D gene (5 bases). V lost 5 bases, J lost 4 bases, and 15 bases lay in between. This CDR3 spans 14 amino acids. The V gene's germline CDR1 is DFQATT and CDR2 SNEGSKA (reference sequence). CDR3 sequence (DNA): TGCAGTGCTCGCCTCAGGGCCTACGGAAACACCATATATTTT. Amino acid sequence: CSARLRAYGNTIYF.

This clonotype was detected ten times or more. The genes are TRBV18 and TRBJ2-7, with TRBD1 matching over 8 bases. CDR1 KGHSH and CDR2 LQKENI come from the germline V gene. This CDR3 has 15 amino acids. J was trimmed by 3 bases and V by 4 bases; bases with no gene match: 8. CDR3 nucleotide sequence: TGTGCCAGCTCACTGGCCCGGGACAGGAACTACGAGCAGTACTTC. Protein product: CASSLARDRNYEQYF.

CDR3 nucleotide sequence: TGTGCCAGCAGGAAAGGGGGCGAGGACACTGAAGCTTTCTTT. Its protein product is CASRKGGEDTEAFF. The chain recombines TRBV28 with TRBJ1-1; TRBD1 matches 7 bases. The CDR3 is 14 amino acids. V lost 6 bases to trimming and J lost 3 bases; unmatched junction nucleotides: 7. The germline gives CDR1 MDHEN, CDR2 SYDVKM.

This clonotype was seen at least ten times. CDR3 amino acids: CASSKTTQGAGETQYF. In nucleotides, the CDR3 is TGTGCCAGCAGCAAAACCACACAGGGGGCTGGGGAGACCCAGTACTTC. The V and J genes are TRBV13 and TRBJ2-5; 9 bases match TRBD1. J was trimmed by 5 bases and V by 5 bases; bases with no gene match: 12. This CDR3 comprises 16 residues. The V gene's germline CDR1 is PRHDT and CDR2 FYEKMQ (reference sequence).

The gene calls are TRBV20-1 and TRBJ1-3; the D gene is possibly TRBD1 (5 bases). The germline CDR1 and CDR2 sequences are DFQATT and SNEGSKA (reference sequence). The V gene lost 3 bases and the J gene lost 7 bases, with 16 bases spanning the gap. The CDR3 consists of 14 residues. As DNA, the CDR3 is TGCAGTGCTAGCTTGGACAACCTTGGGAACACCATATATTTT. It specifies CSASLDNLGNTIYF.

This chain uses TRBV19 with TRBJ1-5; no clear D. Trimming took off 3 bases at V and 3 bases at J, with 12 bases between the two ends. Germline CDR1 reads LNHDA; CDR2 reads SQIVND (reference sequence). The CDR3 contains 15 residues. CDR3 protein: CASSISYGSNQPQHF. DNA of the CDR3: TGTGCCAGTAGTATTTCGTACGGATCCAATCAGCCCCAGCATTTT.

The chain is built from TRBV7-9 and TRBJ1-5, with D perhaps TRBD1 (6 bases). The CDR3 loop spans 16 amino acids. The germline V gene has CDR1 SEHNR and CDR2 FQNEAQ (reference sequence). With 5 bases removed from V and 2 bases from J, the gap between germline ends came to 16 bases. The CDR3 here is CASSVGAAGGNQPQHF. The CDR3 coding sequence is TGTGCCAGCAGCGTGGGTGCGGCAGGGGGCAATCAGCCCCAGCATTTT.

The sample holds many counts of this clonotype. The chain has TRBV11-3 and TRBJ2-1, with D unresolved. V was cut by 5 bases and J by 5 bases, with 4 bases left in between. This CDR3 has 11 residues. CDR1 and CDR2 (germline): SGHNT, YENEEA. CDR3 nucleotides: TGTGCCAGCAGCATCGACAATGAGCAGTTCTTC. It encodes CASSIDNEQFF.

This clonotype was recorded a few times. The V call is TRBV20-1, the J call TRBJ1-3; D is possibly TRBD1 (6 bases). Trimming took off 6 bases at V and 7 bases at J, with 16 bases between the two ends. The CDR3 runs to 13 residues. Per germline, CDR1 DFQATT and CDR2 SNEGSKA (reference sequence). This CDR3 reads CSAEGGMGNTIYF. The CDR3 DNA reads as TGCAGTGCCGAGGGGGGGATGGGTAACACCATATATTTT.